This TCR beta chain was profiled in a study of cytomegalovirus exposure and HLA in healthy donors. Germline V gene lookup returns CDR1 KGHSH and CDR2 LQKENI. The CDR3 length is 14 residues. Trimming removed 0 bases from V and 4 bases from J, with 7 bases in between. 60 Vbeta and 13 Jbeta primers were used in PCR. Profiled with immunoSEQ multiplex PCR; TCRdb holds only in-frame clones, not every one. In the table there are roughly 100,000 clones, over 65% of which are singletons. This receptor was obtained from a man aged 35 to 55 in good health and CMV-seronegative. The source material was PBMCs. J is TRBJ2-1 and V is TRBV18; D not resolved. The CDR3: CASSPPARYNEQFF. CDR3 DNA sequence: TGTGCCAGCTCACCACCGGCGCGGTACAATGAGCAGTTCTTC.